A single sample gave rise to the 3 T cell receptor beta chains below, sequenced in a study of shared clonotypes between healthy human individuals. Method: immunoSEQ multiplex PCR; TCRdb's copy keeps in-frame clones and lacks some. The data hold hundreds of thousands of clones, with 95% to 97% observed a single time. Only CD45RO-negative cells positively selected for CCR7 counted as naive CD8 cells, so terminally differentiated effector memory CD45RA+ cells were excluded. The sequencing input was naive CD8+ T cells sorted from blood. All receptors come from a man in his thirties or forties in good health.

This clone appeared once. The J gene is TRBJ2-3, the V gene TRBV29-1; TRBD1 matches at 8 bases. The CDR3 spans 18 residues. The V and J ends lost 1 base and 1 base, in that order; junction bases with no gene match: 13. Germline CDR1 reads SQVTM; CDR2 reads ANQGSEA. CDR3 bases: TGCAGCGTTGAAGGAGGACAGGGCCCACTACTGCGCACAGATACGCAGTATTTT. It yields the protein CSVEGGQGPLLRTDTQYF.

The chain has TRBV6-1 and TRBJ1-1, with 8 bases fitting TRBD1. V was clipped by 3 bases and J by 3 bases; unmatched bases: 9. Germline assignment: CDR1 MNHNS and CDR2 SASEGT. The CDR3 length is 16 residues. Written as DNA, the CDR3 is TGTGCCAGCAGTGATGGGGATATGGACAGGGACACTGAAGCTTTCTTT. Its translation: CASSDGDMDRDTEAFF.

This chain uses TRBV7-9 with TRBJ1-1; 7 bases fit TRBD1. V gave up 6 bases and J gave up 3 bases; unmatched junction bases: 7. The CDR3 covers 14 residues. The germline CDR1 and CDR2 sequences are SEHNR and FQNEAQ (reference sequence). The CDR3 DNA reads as TGTGCCAGCAGAAGCACAGGGGCGGACACTGAAGCTTTCTTT. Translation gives CASRSTGADTEAFF.